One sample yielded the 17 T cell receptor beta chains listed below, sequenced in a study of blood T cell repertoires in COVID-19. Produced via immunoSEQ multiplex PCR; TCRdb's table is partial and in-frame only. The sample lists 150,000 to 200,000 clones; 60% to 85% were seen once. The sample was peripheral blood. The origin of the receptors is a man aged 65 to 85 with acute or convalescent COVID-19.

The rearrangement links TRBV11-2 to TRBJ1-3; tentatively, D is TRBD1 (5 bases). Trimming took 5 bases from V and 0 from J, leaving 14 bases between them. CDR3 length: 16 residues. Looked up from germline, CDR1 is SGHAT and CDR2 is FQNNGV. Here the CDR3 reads CASSPRVISSGNTIYF. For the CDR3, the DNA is TGTGCCAGCAGCCCCAGGGTGATAAGCTCTGGAAACACCATATATTTT.

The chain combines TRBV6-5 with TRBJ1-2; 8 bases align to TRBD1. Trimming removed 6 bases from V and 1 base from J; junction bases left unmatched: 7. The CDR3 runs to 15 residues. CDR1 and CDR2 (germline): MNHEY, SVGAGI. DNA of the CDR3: TGTGCCAGCAGCCTCGGACAGGGAGGTAACTATGGCTACACCTTC. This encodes CASSLGQGGNYGYTF.

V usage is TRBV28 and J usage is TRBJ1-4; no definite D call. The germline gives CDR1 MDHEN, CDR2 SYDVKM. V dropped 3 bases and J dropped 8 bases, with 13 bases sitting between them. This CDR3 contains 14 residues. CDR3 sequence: CASSLVSSGEKLFF. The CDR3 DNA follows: TGTGCCAGCAGTTTGGTGTCATCGGGGGAAAAACTGTTTTTT.

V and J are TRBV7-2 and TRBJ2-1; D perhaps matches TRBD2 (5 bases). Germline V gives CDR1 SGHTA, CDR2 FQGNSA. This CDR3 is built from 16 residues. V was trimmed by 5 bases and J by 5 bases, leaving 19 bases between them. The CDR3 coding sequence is TGTGCCAGCAGCCCCCGTGGGAGCGGAGGAGACAATGAGCAGTTCTTC. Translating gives CASSPRGSGGDNEQFF. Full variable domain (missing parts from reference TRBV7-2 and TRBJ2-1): GAGVSQSPSNKVTEKGKDVELRCDPISGHTALYWYRQSLGQGLEFLIYFQGNSAPDKSGLPSDRFSAERTGGSVSTLTIQRTQQEDSAVYLCASSPRGSGGDNEQFFGPGTRLTVL.

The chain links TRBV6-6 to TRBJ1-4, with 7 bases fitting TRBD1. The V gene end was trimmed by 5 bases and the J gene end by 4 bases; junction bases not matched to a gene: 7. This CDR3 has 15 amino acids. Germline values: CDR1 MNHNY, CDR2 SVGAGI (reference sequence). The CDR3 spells CASSDRQGGNEKLFF. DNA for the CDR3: TGTGCCAGCAGTGACCGACAGGGTGGTAATGAAAAACTGTTTTTT.

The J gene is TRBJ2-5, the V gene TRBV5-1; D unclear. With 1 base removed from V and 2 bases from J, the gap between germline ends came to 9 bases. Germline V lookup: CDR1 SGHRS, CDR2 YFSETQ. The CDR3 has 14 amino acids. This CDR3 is CASSLLLLQETQYF. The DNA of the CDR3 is TGCGCCAGCAGCTTGTTACTTCTTCAAGAGACCCAGTACTTC.

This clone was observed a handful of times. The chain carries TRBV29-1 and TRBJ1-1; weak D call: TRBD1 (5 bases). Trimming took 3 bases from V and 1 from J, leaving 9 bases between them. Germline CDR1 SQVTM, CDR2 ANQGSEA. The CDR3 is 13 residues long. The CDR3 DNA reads TGCAGCGTTGAGAGGGGAGGGAACACTGAAGCTTTCTTT. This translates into CSVERGGNTEAFF.

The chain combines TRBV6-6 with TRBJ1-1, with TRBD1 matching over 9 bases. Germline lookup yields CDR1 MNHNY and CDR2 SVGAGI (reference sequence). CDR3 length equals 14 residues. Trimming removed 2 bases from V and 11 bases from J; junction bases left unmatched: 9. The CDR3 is CASSYQGQGRRAFF. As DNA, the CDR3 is TGTGCCAGCAGTTACCAGGGACAGGGTCGGAGGGCTTTCTTT.

DNA of the CDR3: TGTGCCAGCAGCCCCTACTTCGGGGCCTACGAGCAGTACTTC. Encoded protein: CASSPYFGAYEQYF. The J gene is TRBJ2-7, the V gene TRBV11-2, with D maybe TRBD2 (5 bases). The V and J ends lost 5 bases and 2 bases respectively, with 13 bases between them. This CDR3 has 14 residues. CDR1 is SGHAT, CDR2 FQNNGV, per germline.

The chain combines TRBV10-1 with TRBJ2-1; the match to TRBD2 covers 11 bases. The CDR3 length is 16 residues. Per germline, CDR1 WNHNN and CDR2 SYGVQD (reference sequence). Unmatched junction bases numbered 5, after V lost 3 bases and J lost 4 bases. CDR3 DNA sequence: TGCGCCAGCAGTGATAAGGGGACTAGCGGTTACAATGAGCAGTTCTTC. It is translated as CASSDKGTSGYNEQFF.

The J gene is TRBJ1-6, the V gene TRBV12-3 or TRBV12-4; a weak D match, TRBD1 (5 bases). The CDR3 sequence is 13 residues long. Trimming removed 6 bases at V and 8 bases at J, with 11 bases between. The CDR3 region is CASRRQPYSPLHF. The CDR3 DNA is TGTGCCAGCAGGAGACAGCCATATTCACCCCTCCACTTT.

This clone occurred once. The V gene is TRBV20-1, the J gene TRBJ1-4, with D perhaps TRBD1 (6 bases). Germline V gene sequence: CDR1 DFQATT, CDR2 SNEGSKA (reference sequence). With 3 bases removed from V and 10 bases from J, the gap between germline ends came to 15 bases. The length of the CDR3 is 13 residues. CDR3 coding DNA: TGCAGTGCTAGTAGGCAGGGGTTAGGAAAACTGTTTTTT. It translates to CSASRQGLGKLFF.

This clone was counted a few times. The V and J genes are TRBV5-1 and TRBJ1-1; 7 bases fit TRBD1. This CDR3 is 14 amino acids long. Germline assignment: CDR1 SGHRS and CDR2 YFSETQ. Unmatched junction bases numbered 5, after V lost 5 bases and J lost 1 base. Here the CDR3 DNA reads TGCGCCAGCAGTCGGGACAGCAAGAACACTGAAGCTTTCTTT. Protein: CASSRDSKNTEAFF.

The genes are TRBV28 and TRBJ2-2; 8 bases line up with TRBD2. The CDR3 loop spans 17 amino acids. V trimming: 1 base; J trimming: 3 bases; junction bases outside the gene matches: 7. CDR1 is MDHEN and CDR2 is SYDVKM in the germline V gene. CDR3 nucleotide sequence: TGTGCCAGCAGTTTATACTCGGGAGGGGTTTACACCGGGGAGCTGTTTTTT. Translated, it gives CASSLYSGGVYTGELFF.

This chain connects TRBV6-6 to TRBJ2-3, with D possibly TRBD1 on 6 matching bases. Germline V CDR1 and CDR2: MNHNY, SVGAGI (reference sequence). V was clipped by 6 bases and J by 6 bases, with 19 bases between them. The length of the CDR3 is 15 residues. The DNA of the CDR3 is TGTGCCAGCAGGCCGCCCGAGGCAGGGGCCGATACGCAGTATTTT. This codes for CASRPPEAGADTQYF.

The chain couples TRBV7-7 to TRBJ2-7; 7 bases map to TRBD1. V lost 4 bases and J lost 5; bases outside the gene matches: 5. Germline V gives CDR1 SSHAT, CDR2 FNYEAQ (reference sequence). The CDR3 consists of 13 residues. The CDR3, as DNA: TGTGCCAGCAGCTATGGGCAGGGGGACGAGCAGTACTTC. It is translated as CASSYGQGDEQYF.

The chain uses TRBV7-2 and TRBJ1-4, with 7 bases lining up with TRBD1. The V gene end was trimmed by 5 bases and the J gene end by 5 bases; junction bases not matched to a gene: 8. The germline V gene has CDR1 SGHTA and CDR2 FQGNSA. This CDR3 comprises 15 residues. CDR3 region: CASSRGARGNEKLFF. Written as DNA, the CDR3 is TGTGCCAGCAGCCGCGGGGCCAGGGGGAATGAAAAACTGTTTTTT.